This passage covers 21 T cell receptor beta chains from one sample sequenced in a study of shared clonotypes between healthy human individuals. Naive CD8 cells lacked CD45RO, underwent positive selection for CCR7 and left out terminally differentiated effector memory CD45RA+ cells. Generated by immunoSEQ multiplex PCR, the TCRdb table keeps only in-frame clones and is missing some. The sample lists more than 2 million clones, around 95% occurring once. Specimen: naive CD8+ T cells from PBMCs. These receptors were collected from a man aged 18 to 30 in good health. Some clones in this sample may be carry-over from other donors' samples.

The chain recombines TRBV29-1 with TRBJ1-2; TRBD1 is a possible D gene (5 bases). Trimming left V 0 bases short and J 4 bases short, with 15 bases between. Germline assignment: CDR1 SQVTM and CDR2 ANQGSEA. The CDR3 is 15 amino acids. The CDR3 nucleotides are TGCAGCGTTGAAGACTGGGGGGAGAGAGGCTATGGCTACACCTTC. Its translation: CSVEDWGERGYGYTF. Combining the CDR3 with reference TRBV29-1 and TRBJ1-2 gives the whole variable domain SAVISQKPSRDICQRGTSLTIQCQVDSQVTMMFWYRQQPGQSLTLIATANQGSEATYESGFVIDKFPISRPNLTFSTLTVSNMSPEDSSIYLCSVEDWGERGYGYTFGSGTRLTVV.

J is TRBJ2-7 and V is TRBV11-2, with 9 bases that match TRBD2. The CDR3 sequence is 16 residues long. Germline assignment: CDR1 SGHAT and CDR2 FQNNGV. The V and J ends lost 5 bases and 5 bases, in that order; junction bases with no gene match: 13. CDR3 sequence (DNA): TGTGCCAGCAGCCCCCGGAGGGCGGGAGGGAGTGACGAGCAGTACTTC. It specifies CASSPRRAGGSDEQYF.

The chain recombines TRBV4-3 with TRBJ2-7; 11 bases agree with TRBD2. Trimming removed 0 bases from V and 5 bases from J; junction bases left unmatched: 12. The CDR3 length is 18 residues. Germline-derived CDR1 and CDR2 are LGHNA and YSLEER. CDR3 loop: CASSQDITLLAGDDEQYF. CDR3 DNA sequence: TGCGCCAGCAGCCAAGATATCACACTACTAGCGGGGGATGACGAGCAGTACTTC.

This sequence joins TRBV9 and TRBJ1-2; 7 bases fit TRBD1. Germline lookup yields CDR1 SGDLS and CDR2 YYNGEE. The CDR3 extends over 16 amino acids. The trim removed 4 bases at V and 4 bases at J, leaving 13 bases unmatched. The CDR3 DNA reads as TGTGCCAGCAGCCCACCGGGGACAGACCGATTCTATGGCTACACCTTC. Protein product: CASSPPGTDRFYGYTF.

CDR3 nucleotides: TGTGCCAGCAGCCAAGATACCACTAGCGGTGCCTACAATGAGCAGTTCTTC. This encodes CASSQDTTSGAYNEQFF. This chain links TRBV4-2 with TRBJ2-1; 8 bases map to TRBD2. Trimming took 0 bases from V and 2 from J; bases not matched to a gene: 6. This CDR3 comprises 17 residues. Germline loops: CDR1 LGHNA, CDR2 YNFKEQ.

CDR3 region: CASTGGQSLAYEQYF. Here the CDR3 DNA reads TGTGCCAGCACTGGGGGACAATCGTTAGCCTACGAGCAGTACTTC. This chain connects TRBV5-6 to TRBJ2-7; weak D call: TRBD1 (6 bases). CDR3 length: 15 residues. Germline V CDR1 and CDR2: SGHDT, YYEEEE. The germline V and J ends were trimmed by 6 bases and 2 bases, with 18 bases remaining between them.

This clone was detected once. Different DNA sequences within this sample yield the same CDR3. J is TRBJ2-2 and V is TRBV2; possibly TRBD2 for D (6 bases). This CDR3 contains 14 residues. V gave up 3 bases and J gave up 5 bases, with 10 bases separating them. Germline CDR1 is SNHLY and CDR2 is FYNNEI. The CDR3 DNA follows: TGTGCCAGCAGTGAGGGGGGAAGAACCGGGGAGCTGTTTTTT. As protein: CASSEGGRTGELFF.

The CDR3 DNA sequence: TGTGCCAGCAGCTTGAAGTCTGCGGAAGCTTTCTTT. Translation gives CASSLKSAEAFF. The chain couples TRBV5-4 to TRBJ1-1; D is unresolved. The CDR3 is 12 residues long. The germline V gene encodes CDR1 SGHNT and CDR2 YYREEE (reference sequence). Trimming removed 1 base from V and 8 bases from J, with 9 bases in between.

This clone was seen a single time. The chain recombines TRBV27 with TRBJ2-1; 11 bases are shared with TRBD2. V lost 7 bases and J lost 8; bases outside the gene matches: 7. Germline V lookup: CDR1 MNHEY, CDR2 SMNVEV (reference sequence). This CDR3 spans 14 amino acids. CDR3 DNA sequence: TGTGCCAGCATCACTAGCGGGAGTCGCCATGAGCAGTTCTTC. It yields the protein CASITSGSRHEQFF.

This clone was found once. The chain carries TRBV7-2 and TRBJ2-7, with D perhaps TRBD2 (6 bases). Deletions cut 5 bases from V and 2 bases from J, with 16 bases between. From germline, CDR1 is SGHTA and CDR2 FQGNSA. The CDR3 runs 15 residues. The CDR3 nucleotides are TGTGCCAGCAGCCTCCTTAGCGGCCAAACCTACGAGCAGTACTTC. This gives the protein CASSLLSGQTYEQYF.

The chain uses TRBV11-2 and TRBJ1-1; D not resolved. V was cut by 5 bases and J by 0 bases, with 13 bases left in between. This CDR3 region has 15 residues. Germline V gene data show CDR1 as SGHAT and CDR2 as FQNNGV. In DNA, the CDR3 is TGTGCCAGCAGCGGCTCGGAAGGAATGAACACTGAAGCTTTCTTT. Protein product: CASSGSEGMNTEAFF. Using reference TRBV11-2 and TRBJ1-1 for the parts outside the CDR3, the full variable domain is EAGVAQSPRYKIIEKRQSVAFWCNPISGHATLYWYQQILGQGPKLLIQFQNNGVVDDSQLPKDRFSAERLKGVDSTLKIQPAKLEDSAVYLCASSGSEGMNTEAFFGQGTRLTVV.

The chain couples TRBV27 to TRBJ2-1, with a weak D call TRBD1 (5 bases). This CDR3 is 15 amino acids long. Germline V lookup: CDR1 MNHEY, CDR2 SMNVEV (reference sequence). Deletions cut 4 bases from V and 7 bases from J, with 17 bases between. The CDR3 coding sequence is TGTGCCAGCAGTTCCTTAGACAGCACAACGAATGAGCAGTTCTTC. Residues: CASSSLDSTTNEQFF.

The rearrangement joins TRBV11-2 to TRBJ2-7, with a weak D call TRBD2 (6 bases). Germline V gives CDR1 SGHAT, CDR2 FQNNGV. This CDR3 has 14 amino acids. With 0 bases removed from V and 2 bases from J, the gap between germline ends came to 8 bases. The CDR3 is CASSLDPGAYEQYF. CDR3 in DNA: TGTGCCAGCAGCTTAGATCCGGGAGCCTACGAGCAGTACTTC.

This rearrangement joins TRBV7-9 to TRBJ2-1, with D maybe TRBD2 (5 bases). V dropped 4 bases and J dropped 0 bases, with 16 bases sitting between them. The germline V gene encodes CDR1 SEHNR and CDR2 FQNEAQ (reference sequence). This CDR3 region has 17 residues. The CDR3 protein is CASSSTISVSSYNEQFF. Written as DNA, the CDR3 is TGTGCCAGCAGCTCCACTATTAGCGTGTCCTCCTACAATGAGCAGTTCTTC.

This chain connects TRBV4-3 to TRBJ2-3; the match to TRBD2 covers 8 bases. Germline CDR1 LGHNA, CDR2 YSLEER. V lost 4 bases, J lost 1 base, and 16 bases stayed unmatched. This CDR3 has 19 amino acids. The CDR3 here is CASSPYLREAGVGTDTQYF. For the CDR3, the DNA is TGCGCCAGCAGCCCCTACCTGCGGGAGGCGGGCGTGGGCACAGATACGCAGTATTTT.

Concerning this clone itself: Different DNA sequences within this sample yield the same CDR3. This chain uses TRBV29-1 with TRBJ2-2; TRBD1 might be the D (5 bases). The germline V gene encodes CDR1 SQVTM and CDR2 ANQGSEA. The CDR3 is 12 amino acids. V gave up 4 bases and J gave up 6 bases, with 9 bases separating them. The CDR3 reads CSVVQGAGELFF. DNA for the CDR3: TGCAGCGTTGTTCAGGGCGCCGGGGAGCTGTTTTTT.

V gene TRBV7-2 combines with J gene TRBJ2-7; D perhaps matches TRBD1 (6 bases). This CDR3 has 16 amino acids. Germline V gene sequence: CDR1 SGHTA, CDR2 FQGNSA. V lost 1 base and J 6 bases, leaving 19 bases between the germline ends. CDR3 in DNA: TGTGCCAGCAGCTTAGATGTTGGGGACACCTTCGCCGAGCAGTACTTC. Its protein product is CASSLDVGDTFAEQYF.

CDR3 DNA sequence: TGTGCCAGTATGGACCCGGGACGGAGCTCTGGGGCCAACGTCCTGACTTTC. It yields the protein CASMDPGRSSGANVLTF. The chain links TRBV19 to TRBJ2-6; either TRBD1 or TRBD2 may supply D (5 bases each). There are 17 residues in the CDR3. The V gene lost 7 bases and the J gene lost 0 bases, with 16 bases spanning the gap. CDR1 LNHDA and CDR2 SQIVND come from the germline V gene (reference sequence).

J is TRBJ2-3 and V is TRBV28, with D unclear. CDR1 is MDHEN and CDR2 is SYDVKM in the germline V gene. CDR3 length: 15 residues. V was shortened by 3 bases and J by 4 bases, with 14 bases between the two germline ends. The CDR3 region has the DNA TGTGCCAGCAGTTTCTCGCCGGAGTTCGCAGATACGCAGTATTTT. Its translation is CASSFSPEFADTQYF.

This rearrangement joins TRBV6-1 to TRBJ2-7, with 7 nucleotides matching TRBD1. The length of the CDR3 is 16 residues. Unmatched junction bases numbered 11, after V lost 2 bases and J lost 4 bases. Germline CDR1 is MNHNS and CDR2 is SASEGT. CDR3 in amino acids: CASSESPRGSWYEQYF. In DNA, the CDR3 is TGTGCCAGCAGTGAATCCCCCAGGGGGAGTTGGTACGAGCAGTACTTC.

A remark on this clone: The CDR3 does not close with the conserved phenylalanine or tryptophan, likely indicating a read error. The chain links TRBV7-9 to TRBJ2-7, with TRBD1 matching 9 bases. The CDR3 length is 15 residues. The germline V gene encodes CDR1 SEHNR and CDR2 FQNEAQ (reference sequence). The J segment lost 5 bases and the V segment lost 4 bases, leaving 9 bases of the junction unmatched. CDR3 coding DNA: TGTGCCAGCAGCTACGGGGACAGGGAGTCGGACGAGCAGTACCTC. Its translation is CASSYGDRESDEQYL.